The sequence of this TCR beta chain was determined in a study of graft-versus-host responses after intestinal transplantation (dated by TCRdb to the early 2020s). General notes on the study: The transplants that recipients got were multivisceral, liver-intestinal, or isolated intestinal. Every recipient was given anti-thymocyte globulin induction, followed by roughly 3 years of maintenance tacrolimus and steroids. Graft-versus-host and host-versus-graft alloreactive T cell clones were tracked in the graft, circulation and bone marrow after intestinal transplantation using bulk TCR-beta CDR3 sequencing. To identify alloreactive clones, pre-transplant mixed lymphocyte reaction products were sequenced and compared with unstimulated pre-transplant donor and recipient T cells. A cohort of under 30 intestinal transplant recipients, including one retransplant, was enrolled, and a few patients lacking pretransplant specimens were excluded. Donor T cell macrochimerism was defined as a peak of at least 4% donor T cells among recipient peripheral blood mononuclear cells. Instead of going to the commercial service, samples from a few later patients were sequenced in-house on an Illumina MiSeq and processed with MiXCR. Broader findings and caveats from the paper: GvH clones were detected in recipient bone marrow, and some of these GvH clones were observed earlier in ileal mucosa or blood, consistent with an intestinal mucosal origin. High GvH to HvG T cell clonal ratios were observed in the allografts of patients with donor T cell macrochimerism. Early after transplant, peak levels of circulating GvH clones were found to be associated with declines in HvG clones. The relatively low number and heterogeneity of intestinal transplant patients limited the conclusions.

V loses 1 base at its end and J loses 2 bases; junction bases beyond the gene matches: 2. The germline V gene (reference sequence) gives CDR1 as SEHNR and CDR2 as FQNEAQ. The CDR3 numbers 15 residues from cysteine through phenylalanine. Only the CDR3 part of the read is kept: 45 bases, read in frame from the first base. Blood samples were collected up to 4 times in the first month after transplant and then at least monthly when available. Library construction relied on the immunoSEQ multiplex PCR assay. For most patients, genomic DNA was subjected to high-throughput TCR-beta CDR3 sequencing by Adaptive Biotechnologies. From the authors' description of their analysis: Adaptive's ImmunoSEQ software was the source of the TCR sequencing data for 15 to 20 patients, while a few other patients were processed with MiXCR and VDJtools. CDR3 nucleotide sequences shared by donor and recipient were removed because the origin of these sequences could not be assigned. To count as alloreactive, a clone needed at least 2-fold expansion over unstimulated cells and a minimum CFSE-low frequency of 0.002% (template counts) or 0.001% (read counts). Clones were considered mappable if detected in sequenced pre-transplant spleen, lymph node, or MLR CFSE-low populations of the donor or recipient. The cumulative frequency of alloreactive clones was calculated as a percentage of all sequences, weighted by copy number. The table was pulled from immuneACCESS by TCRdb, which kept in-frame rearrangements only. Such tables lose some clones; where checked, under half of the loss comes from unresolved V genes, and the rest has no known cause. The V and J calls and the clone size are those of that table, but D and trimming were determined from the DNA. The sample table lists 55,000 to 70,000 clones, around nine tenths of them with a count of one. The top ten constitute more than 2.5% of the sample.

This clone appeared once. No antigen is known for it. No clone much larger than this one lies a single base away; base qualities are absent. The receptor comes from a human patient who received an intestinal transplant, so some T cells may come from the graft donor. The sample was PBMCs, taken about 4 months after intestinal transplantation. This receptor chain uses TRBV7-9 and TRBJ2-5; 9 bases in between match TRBD1. The CDR3 sequence is CASSLGDRDQETQYF. The DNA sequence is TGTGCCAGCAGCTTAGGGGACAGGGATCAAGAGACCCAGTACTTC.